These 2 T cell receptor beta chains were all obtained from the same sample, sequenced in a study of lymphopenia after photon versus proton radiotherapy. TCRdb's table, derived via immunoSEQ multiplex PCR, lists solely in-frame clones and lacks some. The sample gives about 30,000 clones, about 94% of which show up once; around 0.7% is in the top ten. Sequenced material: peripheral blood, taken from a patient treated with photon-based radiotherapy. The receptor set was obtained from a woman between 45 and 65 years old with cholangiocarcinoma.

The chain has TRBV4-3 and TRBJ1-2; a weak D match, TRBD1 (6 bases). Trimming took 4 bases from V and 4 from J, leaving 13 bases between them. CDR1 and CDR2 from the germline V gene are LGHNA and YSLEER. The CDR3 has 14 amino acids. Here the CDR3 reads CASSPDRGGYGYTF. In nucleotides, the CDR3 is TGCGCCAGCAGCCCAGACAGAGGGGGCTATGGCTACACCTTC.

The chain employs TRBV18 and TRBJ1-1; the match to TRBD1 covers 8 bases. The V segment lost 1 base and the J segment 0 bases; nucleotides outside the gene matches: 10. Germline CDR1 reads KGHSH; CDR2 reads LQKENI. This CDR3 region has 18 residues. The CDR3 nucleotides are TGTGCCAGCTCACCACTGGGACCGGGACAGGCCCTGAACACTGAAGCTTTCTTT. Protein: CASSPLGPGQALNTEAFF.